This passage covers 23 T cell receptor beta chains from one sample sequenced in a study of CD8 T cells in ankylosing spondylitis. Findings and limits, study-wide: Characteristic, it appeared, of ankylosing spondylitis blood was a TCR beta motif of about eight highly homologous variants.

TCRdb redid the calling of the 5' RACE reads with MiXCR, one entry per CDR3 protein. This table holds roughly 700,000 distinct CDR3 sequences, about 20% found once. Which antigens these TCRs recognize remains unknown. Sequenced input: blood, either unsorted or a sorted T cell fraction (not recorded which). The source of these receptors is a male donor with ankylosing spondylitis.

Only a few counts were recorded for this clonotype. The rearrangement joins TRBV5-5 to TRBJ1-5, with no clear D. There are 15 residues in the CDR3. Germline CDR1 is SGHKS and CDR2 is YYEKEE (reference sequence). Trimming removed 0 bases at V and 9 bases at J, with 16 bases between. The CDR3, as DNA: TGTGCCAGCAGCTTGGGGACGGCGCTGGACTTGCCCCAGCATTTT. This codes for CASSLGTALDLPQHF. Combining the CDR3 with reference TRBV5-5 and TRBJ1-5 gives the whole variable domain DAGVTQSPTHLIKTRGQQVTLRCSPISGHKSVSWYQQVLGQGPQFIFQYYEKEERGRGNFPDRFSARQFPNYSSELNVNALLLGDSALYLCASSLGTALDLPQHFGDGTRLSIL.

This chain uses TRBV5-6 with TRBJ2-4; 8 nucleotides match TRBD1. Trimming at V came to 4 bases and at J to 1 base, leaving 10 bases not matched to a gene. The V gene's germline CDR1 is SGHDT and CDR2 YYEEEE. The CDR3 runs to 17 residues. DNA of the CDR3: TGTGCCAGCAGCACCGACAGGGGCCCTAAGGCCAAAAACATTCAGTACTTC. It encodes CASSTDRGPKAKNIQYF.

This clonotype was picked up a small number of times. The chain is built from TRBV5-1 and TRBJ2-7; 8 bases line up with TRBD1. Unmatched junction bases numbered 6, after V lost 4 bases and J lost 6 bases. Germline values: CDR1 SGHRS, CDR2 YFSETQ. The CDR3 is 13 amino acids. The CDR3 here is CASSPGGTGEQYF. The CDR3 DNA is TGCGCCAGCAGCCCAGGGGGCACGGGCGAGCAGTACTTC.

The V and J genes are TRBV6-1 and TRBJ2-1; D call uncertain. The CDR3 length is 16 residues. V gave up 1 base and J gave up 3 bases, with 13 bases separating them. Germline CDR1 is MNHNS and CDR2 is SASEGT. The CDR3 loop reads CASSEERASYYNEQFF. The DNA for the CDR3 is TGTGCCAGCAGTGAAGAAAGGGCATCCTACTACAATGAGCAGTTCTTC.

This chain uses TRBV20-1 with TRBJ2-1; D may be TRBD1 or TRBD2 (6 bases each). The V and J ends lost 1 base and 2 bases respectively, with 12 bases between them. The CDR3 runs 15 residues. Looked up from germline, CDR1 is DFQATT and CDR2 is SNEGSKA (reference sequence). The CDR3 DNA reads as TGCAGTGCTAGAGCGGAGGGGGGACCCTACAATGAGCAGTTCTTC. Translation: CSARAEGGPYNEQFF.

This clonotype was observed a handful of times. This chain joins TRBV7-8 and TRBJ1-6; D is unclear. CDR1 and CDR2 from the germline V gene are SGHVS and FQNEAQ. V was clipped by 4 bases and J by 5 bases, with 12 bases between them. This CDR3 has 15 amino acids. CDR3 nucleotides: TGTGCCAGCAGCTCGGGTGTGGCCGATAATTCACCCCTCCACTTT. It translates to CASSSGVADNSPLHF.

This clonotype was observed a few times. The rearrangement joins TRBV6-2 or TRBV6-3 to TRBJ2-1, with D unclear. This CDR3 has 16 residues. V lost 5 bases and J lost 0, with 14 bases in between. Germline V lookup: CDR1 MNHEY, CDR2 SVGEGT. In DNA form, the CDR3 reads TGTGCCAGCAGTACCCTGAGCGCGAGCTCCTACAATGAGCAGTTCTTC. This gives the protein CASSTLSASSYNEQFF.

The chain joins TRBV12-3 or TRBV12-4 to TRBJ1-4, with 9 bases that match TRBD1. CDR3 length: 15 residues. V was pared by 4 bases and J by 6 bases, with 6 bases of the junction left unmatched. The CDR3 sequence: CASSYRGLFDEKLFF. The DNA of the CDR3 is TGTGCCAGCAGTTACAGGGGGCTTTTCGATGAAAAACTGTTTTTT.

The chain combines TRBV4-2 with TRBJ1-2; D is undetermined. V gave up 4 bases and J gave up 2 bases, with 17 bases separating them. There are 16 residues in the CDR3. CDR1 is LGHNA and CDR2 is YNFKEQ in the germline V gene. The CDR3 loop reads CASSPGSDPINYGYTF. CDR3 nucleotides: TGTGCCAGCAGCCCGGGCTCAGACCCGATCAACTATGGCTACACCTTC.

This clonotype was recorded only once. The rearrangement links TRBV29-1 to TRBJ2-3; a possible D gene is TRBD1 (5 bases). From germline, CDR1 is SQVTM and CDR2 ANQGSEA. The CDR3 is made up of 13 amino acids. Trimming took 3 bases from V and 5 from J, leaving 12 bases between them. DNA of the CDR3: TGCAGCGTTGAGGACAACGAGGTAGATACGCAGTATTTT. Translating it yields CSVEDNEVDTQYF.

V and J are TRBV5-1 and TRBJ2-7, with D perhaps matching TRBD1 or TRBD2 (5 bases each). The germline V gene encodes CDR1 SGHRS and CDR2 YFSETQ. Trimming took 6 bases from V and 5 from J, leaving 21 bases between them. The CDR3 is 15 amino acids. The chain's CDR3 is CASTPTRDLGHEQYF. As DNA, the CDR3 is TGCGCCAGCACCCCTACCCGGGACCTAGGACACGAGCAGTACTTC.

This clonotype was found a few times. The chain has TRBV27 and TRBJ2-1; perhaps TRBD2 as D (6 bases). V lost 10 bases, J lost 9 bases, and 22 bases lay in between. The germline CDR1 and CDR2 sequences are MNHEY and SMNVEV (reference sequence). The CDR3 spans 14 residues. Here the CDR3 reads CATQWDFSVGEQFF. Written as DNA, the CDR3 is TGTGCCACTCAATGGGACTTCTCGGTGGGTGAGCAGTTCTTC.

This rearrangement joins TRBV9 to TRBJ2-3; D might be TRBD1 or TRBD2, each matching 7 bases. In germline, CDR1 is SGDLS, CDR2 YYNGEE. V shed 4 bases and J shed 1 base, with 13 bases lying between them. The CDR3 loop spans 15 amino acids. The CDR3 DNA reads TGTGCCAGCAGCACAGCAGGGGGGGGCACAGATACGCAGTATTTT. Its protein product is CASSTAGGGTDTQYF.

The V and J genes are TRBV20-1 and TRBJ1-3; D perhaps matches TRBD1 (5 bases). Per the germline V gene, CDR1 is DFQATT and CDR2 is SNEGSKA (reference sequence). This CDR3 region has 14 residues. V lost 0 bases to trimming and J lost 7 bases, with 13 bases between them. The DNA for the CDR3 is TGCAGTGCTAGAGATGACAAGGGGATCAACACCATATATTTT. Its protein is CSARDDKGINTIYF.

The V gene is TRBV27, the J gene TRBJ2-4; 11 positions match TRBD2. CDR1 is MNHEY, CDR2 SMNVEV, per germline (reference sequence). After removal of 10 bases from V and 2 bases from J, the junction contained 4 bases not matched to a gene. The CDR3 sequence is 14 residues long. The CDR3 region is CATWTSGPKNIQYF. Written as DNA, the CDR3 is TGTGCCACCTGGACTAGCGGGCCCAAAAACATTCAGTACTTC.

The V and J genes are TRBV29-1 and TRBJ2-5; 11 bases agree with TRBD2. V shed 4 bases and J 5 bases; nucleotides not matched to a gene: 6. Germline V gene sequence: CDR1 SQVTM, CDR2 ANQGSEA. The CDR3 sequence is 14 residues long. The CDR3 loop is CSVVLAGEVETQYF. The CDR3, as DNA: TGCAGCGTTGTACTAGCGGGAGAGGTCGAGACCCAGTACTTC.

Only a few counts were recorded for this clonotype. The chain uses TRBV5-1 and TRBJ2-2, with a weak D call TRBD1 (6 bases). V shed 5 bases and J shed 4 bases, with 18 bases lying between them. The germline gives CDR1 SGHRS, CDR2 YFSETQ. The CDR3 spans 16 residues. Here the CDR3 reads CASRSWGHGITGELFF. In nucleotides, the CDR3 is TGCGCCAGCAGGTCTTGGGGGCACGGAATCACCGGGGAGCTGTTTTTT.

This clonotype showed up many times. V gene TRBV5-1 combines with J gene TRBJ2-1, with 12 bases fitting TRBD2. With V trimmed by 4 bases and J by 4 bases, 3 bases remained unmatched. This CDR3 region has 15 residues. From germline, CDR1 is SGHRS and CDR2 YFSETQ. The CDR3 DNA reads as TGCGCCAGCAGCACCCTAGCGGGAGGGTACAATGAGCAGTTCTTC. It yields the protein CASSTLAGGYNEQFF.

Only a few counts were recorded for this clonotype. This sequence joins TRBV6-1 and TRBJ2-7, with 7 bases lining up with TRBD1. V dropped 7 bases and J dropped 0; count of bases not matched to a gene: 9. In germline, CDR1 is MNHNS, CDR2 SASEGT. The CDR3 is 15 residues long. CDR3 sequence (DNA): TGTGCCAGCAATCCAAGGGGGCAGCCCTCCTACGAGCAGTACTTC. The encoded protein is CASNPRGQPSYEQYF.

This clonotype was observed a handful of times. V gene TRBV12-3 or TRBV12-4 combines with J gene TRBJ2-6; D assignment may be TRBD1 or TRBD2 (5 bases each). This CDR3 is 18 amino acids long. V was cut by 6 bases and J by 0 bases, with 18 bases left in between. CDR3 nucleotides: TGTGCCAGCAGCCTCCTGGGACCGCTCCTCTCTGGGGCCAACGTCCTGACTTTC. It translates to CASSLLGPLLSGANVLTF.

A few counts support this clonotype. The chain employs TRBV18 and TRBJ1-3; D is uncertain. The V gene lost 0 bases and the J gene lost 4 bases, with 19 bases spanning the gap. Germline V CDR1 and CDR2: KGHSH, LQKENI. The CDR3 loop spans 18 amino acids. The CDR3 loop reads CASSPPLPPLTKGNTIYF. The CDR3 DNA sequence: TGTGCCAGCTCACCACCGCTTCCGCCGCTAACTAAAGGAAACACCATATATTTT.

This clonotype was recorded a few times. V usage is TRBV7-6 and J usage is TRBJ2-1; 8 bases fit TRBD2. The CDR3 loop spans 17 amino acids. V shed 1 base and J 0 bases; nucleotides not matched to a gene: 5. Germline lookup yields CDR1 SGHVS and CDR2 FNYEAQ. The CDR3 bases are TGTGCCAGCAGCTTAGGGGTAGCGGGAAGCTCCTACAATGAGCAGTTCTTC. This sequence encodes CASSLGVAGSSYNEQFF.

As DNA, the CDR3 is TGCGCCAGCAGCCAAGAGTTGACGCTGCACCACAGAGACACTGAAGCTTTCTTT. This codes for CASSQELTLHHRDTEAFF. This chain joins TRBV4-1 and TRBJ1-1; D uncertain. Trimming left V 0 bases short and J 3 bases short, with 20 bases between. Germline CDR1 and CDR2: MGHRA and YSYEKL. This CDR3 has 18 residues.